The 11 T cell receptor beta chains below all came from one sample that was sequenced in a study of blood T cell repertoires in COVID-19. The assay was immunoSEQ multiplex PCR, and TCRdb's table has in-frame clones only and misses some. The repertoire includes some 300,000 clones, 85% to 90% of them detected once, and roughly 2.8% sits in the top ten. The sequenced material came from PBMCs or T cells enriched from blood (not recorded which). The receptors originated from a woman in her 50s who had been exposed to COVID-19.

This chain joins TRBV11-2 and TRBJ1-1; TRBD1 agrees at 9 bases. The germline gives CDR1 SGHAT, CDR2 FQNNGV. V dropped 5 bases and J dropped 4; count of bases not matched to a gene: 11. The CDR3 runs to 16 residues. CDR3 sequence: CASSPHWDREGTEAFF. The CDR3 DNA sequence: TGTGCCAGCAGCCCTCACTGGGACAGGGAAGGCACTGAAGCTTTCTTT.

The genes are TRBV19 and TRBJ2-3; 9 bases align to TRBD1. The germline CDR1 and CDR2 sequences are LNHDA and SQIVND (reference sequence). Losses at the gene ends were 6 bases for V and 0 bases for J; bases not matched to a gene: 4. This CDR3 has 15 residues. The CDR3: CASSLGTGSTDTQYF. As DNA, the CDR3 is TGTGCCAGTAGCCTTGGGACAGGGAGCACAGATACGCAGTATTTT.

The rearrangement uses TRBV15 and TRBJ1-2; D perhaps matches TRBD1 (6 bases). This CDR3 has 15 amino acids. Looked up from germline, CDR1 is LNHNV and CDR2 is YYDKDF (reference sequence). V lost 3 bases, J lost 2 bases, and 13 bases lay in between. CDR3 nucleotides: TGTGCCACCAGCAGTCACAGGGTCTCGAACTATGGCTACACCTTC. It encodes CATSSHRVSNYGYTF.

The chain has TRBV18 and TRBJ2-1, with 7 bases matching TRBD2. This CDR3 spans 16 amino acids. Germline V CDR1 and CDR2: KGHSH, LQKENI. With 6 bases clipped from V and 1 base from J, the junction kept 9 bases outside the gene matches. In nucleotides, the CDR3 is TGTGCCAGCTCCGAAGCGGGGTATGGGTCCTACAATGAGCAGTTCTTC. It specifies CASSEAGYGSYNEQFF.

The V call is TRBV11-1, the J call TRBJ1-6, with 7 bases that match TRBD1. Germline lookup yields CDR1 SGHAT and CDR2 FQDESV (reference sequence). Trimming removed 5 bases from V and 4 bases from J; junction bases left unmatched: 2. This CDR3 has 14 amino acids. The CDR3 protein is CASSQGQYNSPLHF. CDR3 nucleotides: TGTGCCAGCAGCCAGGGACAGTATAATTCACCCCTCCACTTT.

The genes are TRBV5-4 and TRBJ2-2, with 8 bases lining up with TRBD1. In germline, CDR1 is SGHNT, CDR2 YYREEE (reference sequence). V dropped 3 bases and J dropped 7; count of bases not matched to a gene: 11. This CDR3 has 16 amino acids. CDR3 residues: CASSWDPTGAGGELFF. The CDR3 nucleotides read TGTGCCAGCAGCTGGGACCCGACAGGGGCGGGCGGGGAGCTGTTTTTT.

This clone was picked up one time. The chain's CDR3 is CASSFRAGALSTDTQYF. CDR3 in DNA: TGCGCCAGCAGCTTTAGAGCGGGGGCCCTTAGCACAGATACGCAGTATTTT. This rearrangement joins TRBV5-1 to TRBJ2-3; 8 positions match TRBD2. This CDR3 is built from 17 residues. V was clipped by 2 bases and J by 0 bases; unmatched bases: 8. CDR1 is SGHRS, CDR2 YFSETQ, per germline.

This chain connects TRBV5-1 to TRBJ2-2; TRBD2 matches at 8 bases. V shed 4 bases and J 2 bases; nucleotides not matched to a gene: 13. The CDR3 has 18 amino acids. Germline assignment: CDR1 SGHRS and CDR2 YFSETQ. As DNA, the CDR3 is TGCGCCAGCAGCAGTCGGGAGGGGCGTAAAACTAACACCGGGGAGCTGTTTTTT. Translated, it gives CASSSREGRKTNTGELFF.

This clone occurred once. The V call is TRBV3-1 (or the pseudogene TRBV3-2), the J call TRBJ1-1; D remains ambiguous. V lost 1 base to trimming and J lost 8 bases, with 11 bases between them. This CDR3 spans 13 amino acids. Germline V gene lookup returns CDR1 LGHDT and CDR2 YNNKEL (reference sequence). CDR3 in amino acids: CASSQARQPEAFF. CDR3 DNA sequence: TGTGCCAGCAGCCAAGCGAGGCAGCCAGAAGCTTTCTTT.

The V gene is TRBV7-2, the J gene TRBJ2-3; 9 bases are a match to TRBD2. This CDR3 spans 16 amino acids. Germline V gene sequence: CDR1 SGHTA, CDR2 FQGNSA. The ends lost 3 bases at V and 1 base at J; junction bases unmatched: 5. CDR3 sequence: CASSFIVAGGTDTQYF. Written as DNA, the CDR3 is TGTGCCAGCAGCTTCATCGTAGCGGGGGGCACAGATACGCAGTATTTT. The variable domain in full, completed from reference TRBV7-2 and TRBJ2-3, reads GAGVSQSPSNKVTEKGKDVELRCDPISGHTALYWYRQSLGQGLEFLIYFQGNSAPDKSGLPSDRFSAERTGGSVSTLTIQRTQQEDSAVYLCASSFIVAGGTDTQYFGPGTRLTVL.

The chain couples TRBV7-2 to TRBJ1-3, with no clear D. CDR3 size: 17 residues. Looked up from germline, CDR1 is SGHTA and CDR2 is FQGNSA. V lost 5 bases and J lost 0, with 17 bases in between. CDR3 residues: CASSREVGGFSGNTIYF. The CDR3 DNA is TGTGCCAGCAGCCGCGAGGTGGGTGGATTCTCTGGAAACACCATATATTTT.